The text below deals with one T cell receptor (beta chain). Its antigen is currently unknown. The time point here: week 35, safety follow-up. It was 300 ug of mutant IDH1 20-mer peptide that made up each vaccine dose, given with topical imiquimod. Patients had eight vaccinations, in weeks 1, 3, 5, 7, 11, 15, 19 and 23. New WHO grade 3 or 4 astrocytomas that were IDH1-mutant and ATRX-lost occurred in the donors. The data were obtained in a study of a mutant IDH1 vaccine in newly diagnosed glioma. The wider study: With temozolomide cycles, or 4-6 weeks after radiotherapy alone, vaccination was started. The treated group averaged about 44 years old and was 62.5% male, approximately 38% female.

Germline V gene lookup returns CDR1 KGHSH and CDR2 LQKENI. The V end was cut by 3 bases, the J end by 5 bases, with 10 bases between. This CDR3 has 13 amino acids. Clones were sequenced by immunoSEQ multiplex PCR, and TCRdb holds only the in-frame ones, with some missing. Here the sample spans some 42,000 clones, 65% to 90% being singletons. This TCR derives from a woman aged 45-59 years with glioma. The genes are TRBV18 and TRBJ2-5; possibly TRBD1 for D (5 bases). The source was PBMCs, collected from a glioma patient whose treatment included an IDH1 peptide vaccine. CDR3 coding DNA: TGTGCCAGCTCACCCGGACACGCGGAGACCCAGTACTTC. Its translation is CASSPGHAETQYF.